This T cell receptor (beta chain) is drawn from a study of T-cell reconstitution after alpha-beta-depleted transplantation in children listed by TCRdb under 2016. Study-level background: Using TCR repertoire profiling, the study quantitatively followed how T-cell immune reconstitution unfolded in children after TCRalphabeta/CD19-depleted allogeneic hematopoietic cell transplantation. Results the study describes overall, beyond this receptor: Over subsequent months, a decline in hyperexpanded clone frequencies was noted, and after one year, T-cell counts and TCRbeta diversity were mostly ascribed to newly produced T cells. In some patients, high TCRbeta diversity at day 60 was attributed to recipient T cells and intrathymic progenitors that had survived conditioning. The apparently early alphabetaT-cell count recovery about two months after transplant was reportedly dependent on only several hundred rapidly expanded clones derived from non-depleted graft cells.

The treatment or condition label here, explained by the study, means: allogeneic hematopoietic cell transplantation with graft depleted of TCRalphabeta T cells and CD19 B cells. The children who served as transplant recipients had been given grafts of TCRalphabeta/CD19-depleted allogeneic hematopoietic cells. CDR1 and CDR2, looked up from the germline V gene, are SNHLY and FYNNEI. The CDR3 runs 14 residues from the cysteine to the phenylalanine. Of all the DNA, just the CDR3 is kept, 42 bases in frame from base 1. V was cut back by 5 bases and J by 4 bases, leaving a gap of 12 bases between them. Receptor amplification or capture employed PCR. Sequencing was carried out with an Illumina HiSeq 2500. Molecular barcoding was employed in the preparation of TCR libraries, with unique molecular identifiers being used to normalize TCRbeta repertoire quantification. The public reads were quality trimmed at Q25 with fastp and then assembled into clones with MiXCR by TCRdb, keeping productive beta chains. Every entry covers one CDR3 protein and lists the most common genes and DNA from its rows. In this sample the table shows 250,000 to 300,000 distinct CDR3 sequences, nearly 8% of which occur a single time. The leading ten clones occupy approximately 8.2% of the sample.

Only a few counts were recorded for this clonotype. Its antigen is currently not known. No qualities accompany the bases; no much larger clone lies one base away. The V and J segments used are TRBV2 and TRBJ1-3; the D gene assignment is ambiguous. The source material was peripheral blood, sampled 360 days after TCRalphabeta/CD19-depleted stem cell transplant. The sequence came from a female patient between 2 and 15 years old who had a stem cell transplant for Fanconi anemia, so the T cells may come from the graft donor. The CDR3 region reads CASSPARSGNTIYF. The bases are TGTGCCAGCAGTCCTGCGCGGTCCGGAAACACCATATATTTT.